The clone carrying this T cell receptor (beta chain) has only a few counts. This entry comes from a study of shared clonotypes between healthy human individuals. As for the study in general: The cohort had two women and three men, ages 18 to 49.

Each subset's genomic DNA was shared equally among a number of immunoSEQ plates. The sequencing of unsorted PBMC DNA took place on ten immunoSEQ deep assay plates. Sequenced by immunoSEQ multiplex PCR; TCRdb stores in-frame clones only, minus some. In the table there are about 560,000 clones, roughly 79% of which are singletons. Unmatched junction bases numbered 6, after V lost 3 bases and J lost 10 bases. The CDR3 covers 12 residues. Germline V gene sequence: CDR1 SGHKS, CDR2 YYEKEE (reference sequence). The genes are TRBV5-5 and TRBJ1-1; the match to TRBD1 covers 7 bases. The sequenced material came from PBMCs. The sequence derives from a woman in her thirties or forties in good health. Some clones in this sample may be carry-over from other donors' samples. The CDR3 here is CASSYGQVGAFF. DNA of the CDR3: TGTGCCAGCAGCTACGGACAGGTGGGAGCTTTCTTT.